The source of this T cell receptor (beta chain) is a study of control samples from healthy donors and cancer patients. The CDR3 spans 15 residues. The germline V gene has CDR1 SGHRS and CDR2 YFSETQ. With 4 bases clipped from V and 4 bases from J, the junction kept 10 bases outside the gene matches. Here immunoSEQ multiplex PCR was the method, and the copy in TCRdb shows in-frame clones only, minus some. The data contain 85,000 to 90,000 clones, about 88% of them singletons. This TCR came from a woman aged 45 to 65 with colorectal cancer. Sequencing was carried out using PBMCs. The chain links TRBV5-1 to TRBJ1-2, with 7 bases aligning to TRBD1. The CDR3 DNA sequence: TGCGCCAGCAGCGCCTCCGGGACAGAACTCTATGGCTACACCTTC. The encoded protein is CASSASGTELYGYTF.